This entry is about one T cell receptor beta chain. Its matching antigen is unknown. This sample is drawn from a study of shared clonotypes between healthy human individuals. Study information: In total, the donors were a couple of women and a few men aged 18 to 49. Each donor's CD8 memory used one plate, CD8 naive two, each CD4 subset three.

CDR3 length: 13 amino acids. The V gene lost 0 bases and the J gene lost 7 bases, with 8 bases spanning the gap. Looked up from germline, CDR1 is SGHRS and CDR2 is YFSETQ. Investigators divided CD4+ cells into CD45RA+ naive and CD45RA-negative memory subsets. The study, taken as a whole, reports: Naive subsets tended to show greater estimated richness than memory subsets.

Repertoires were generated with immunoSEQ multiplex PCR, while TCRdb's copy carries only in-frame clones and drops some. The data show roughly 2 million clones, 90% to 96% seen once. This chain links TRBV5-1 with TRBJ1-3; TRBD1 might be the D (5 bases). This sequence was found in a man younger than 35 in good health. Sequenced sample: naive CD4+ T cells sorted from blood. Subset indicated: CD45RA+ positively selected. CDR3 DNA sequence: TGCGCCAGCAGCTTGGATGGGGGGAACACCATATATTTT. It encodes CASSLDGGNTIYF.